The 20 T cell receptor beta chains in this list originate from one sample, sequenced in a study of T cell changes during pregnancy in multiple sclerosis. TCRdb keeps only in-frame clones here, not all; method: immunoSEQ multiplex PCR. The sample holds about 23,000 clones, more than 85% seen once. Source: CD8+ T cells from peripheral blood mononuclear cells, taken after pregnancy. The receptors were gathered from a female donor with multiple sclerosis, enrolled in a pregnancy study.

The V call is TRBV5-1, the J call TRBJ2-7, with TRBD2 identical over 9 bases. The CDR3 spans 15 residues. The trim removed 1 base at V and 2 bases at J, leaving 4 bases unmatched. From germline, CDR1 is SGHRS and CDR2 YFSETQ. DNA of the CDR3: TGCGCCAGCAGCTTGTCGTCTAGCGGGACCTACGAGCAGTACTTC. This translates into CASSLSSSGTYEQYF.

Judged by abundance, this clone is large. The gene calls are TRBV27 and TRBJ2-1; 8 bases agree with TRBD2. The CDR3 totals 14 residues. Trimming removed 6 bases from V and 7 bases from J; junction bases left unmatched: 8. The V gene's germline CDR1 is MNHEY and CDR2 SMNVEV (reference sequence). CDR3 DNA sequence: TGTGCCAGCAGCTCGGGGGGGGGAAGGAATGAGCAGTTCTTC. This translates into CASSSGGGRNEQFF.

The CDR3 sequence is CASSGQLYNEQFF. The CDR3 nucleotides are TGTGCCAGTTCGGGACAGTTATACAATGAGCAGTTCTTC. The V call is TRBV19, the J call TRBJ2-1; 7 bases fit TRBD1. Germline lookup yields CDR1 LNHDA and CDR2 SQIVND (reference sequence). Trimming at V came to 8 bases and at J to 4 bases, leaving 5 bases not matched to a gene. The CDR3 is made up of 13 amino acids.

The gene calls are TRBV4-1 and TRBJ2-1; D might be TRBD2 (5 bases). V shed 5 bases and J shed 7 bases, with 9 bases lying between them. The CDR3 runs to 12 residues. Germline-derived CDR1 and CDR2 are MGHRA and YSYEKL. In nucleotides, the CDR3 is TGCGCCAGCAGCGGGAGCACGAATGAGCAGTTCTTC. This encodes CASSGSTNEQFF.

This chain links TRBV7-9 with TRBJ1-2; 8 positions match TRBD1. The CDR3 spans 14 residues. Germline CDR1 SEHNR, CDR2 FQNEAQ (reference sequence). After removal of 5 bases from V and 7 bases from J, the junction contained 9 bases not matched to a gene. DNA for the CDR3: TGTGCCAGCAGCGCAGGACAGGGTTGGCTTGGCTACACCTTC. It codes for CASSAGQGWLGYTF.

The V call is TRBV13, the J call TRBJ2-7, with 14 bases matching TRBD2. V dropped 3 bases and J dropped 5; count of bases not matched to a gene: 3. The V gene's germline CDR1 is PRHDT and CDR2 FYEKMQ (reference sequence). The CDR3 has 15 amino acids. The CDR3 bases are TGTGCCAGCAGCTTGGGACTAGCGGGAGTTAACGAGCAGTACTTC. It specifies CASSLGLAGVNEQYF. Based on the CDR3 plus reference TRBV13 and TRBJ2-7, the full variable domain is AAGVIQSPRHLIKEKRETATLKCYPIPRHDTVYWYQQGPGQDPQFLISFYEKMQSDKGSIPDRFSAQQFSDYHSELNMSSLELGDSALYFCASSLGLAGVNEQYFGPGTRLTVT.

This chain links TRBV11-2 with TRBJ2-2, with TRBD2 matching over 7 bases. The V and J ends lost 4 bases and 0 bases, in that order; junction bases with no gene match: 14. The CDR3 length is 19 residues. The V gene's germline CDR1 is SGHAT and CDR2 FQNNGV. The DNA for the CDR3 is TGTGCCAGCAGCTCTACATACCAGGGCGGGAGTGCGAACACCGGGGAGCTGTTTTTT. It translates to CASSSTYQGGSANTGELFF.

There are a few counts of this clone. The CDR3 sequence: CASSDSRDNSPLHF. CDR3 bases: TGTGCCAGCAGTGACTCCAGGGATAATTCACCCCTCCACTTT. The chain links TRBV6-4 to TRBJ1-6; D is possibly TRBD1 (5 bases). Per germline, CDR1 MRHNA and CDR2 SNTAGT. The V end was cut by 0 bases, the J end by 5 bases, with 5 bases between. The CDR3 consists of 14 residues.

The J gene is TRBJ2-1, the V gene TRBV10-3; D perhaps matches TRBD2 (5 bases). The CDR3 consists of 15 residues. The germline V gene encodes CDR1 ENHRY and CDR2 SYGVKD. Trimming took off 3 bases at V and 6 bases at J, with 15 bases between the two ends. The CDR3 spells CAISEQAVAGNEQFF. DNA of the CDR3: TGTGCCATCAGTGAACAAGCGGTTGCTGGCAATGAGCAGTTCTTC.

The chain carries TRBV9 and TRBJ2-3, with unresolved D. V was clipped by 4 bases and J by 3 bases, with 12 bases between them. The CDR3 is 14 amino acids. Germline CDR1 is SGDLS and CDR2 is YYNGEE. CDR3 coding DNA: TGTGCCAGCAGCCCGTGGAGTTCGACAGATACGCAGTATTTT. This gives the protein CASSPWSSTDTQYF.

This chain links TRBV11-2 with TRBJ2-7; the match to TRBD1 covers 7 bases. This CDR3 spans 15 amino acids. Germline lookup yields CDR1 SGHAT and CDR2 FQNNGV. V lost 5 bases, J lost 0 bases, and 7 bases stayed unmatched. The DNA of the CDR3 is TGTGCCAGCAGCCTTACCGGGACAGTCTCCTACGAGCAGTACTTC. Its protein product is CASSLTGTVSYEQYF.

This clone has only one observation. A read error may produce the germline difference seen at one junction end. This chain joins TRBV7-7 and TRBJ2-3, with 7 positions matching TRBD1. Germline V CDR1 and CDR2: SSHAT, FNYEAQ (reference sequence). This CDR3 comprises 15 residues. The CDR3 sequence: CASSPRTGGTDTQYF. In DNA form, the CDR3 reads TGTGCTAGCAGCCCTAGGACAGGCGGAACAGATACGCAGTATTTT.

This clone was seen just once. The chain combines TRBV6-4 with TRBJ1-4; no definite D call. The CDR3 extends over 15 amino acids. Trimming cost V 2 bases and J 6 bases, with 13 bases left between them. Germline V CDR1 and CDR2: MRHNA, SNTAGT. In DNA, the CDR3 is TGTGCCAGCAGTGACCCGGGTGCGGTTTATGAAAAACTGTTTTTT. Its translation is CASSDPGAVYEKLFF.

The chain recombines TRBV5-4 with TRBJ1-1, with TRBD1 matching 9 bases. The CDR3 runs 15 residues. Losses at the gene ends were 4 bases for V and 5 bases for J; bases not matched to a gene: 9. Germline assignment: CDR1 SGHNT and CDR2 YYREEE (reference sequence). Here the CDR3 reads CASSPGTGRRTEAFF. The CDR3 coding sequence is TGTGCCAGCAGCCCAGGGACAGGGAGAAGGACTGAAGCTTTCTTT.

The CDR3 DNA reads as TGTGCCAGCAGCTTGGAAGGACAGGGGGCGGGTACTGAAGCTTTCTTT. Residues: CASSLEGQGAGTEAFF. J is TRBJ1-1 and V is TRBV5-4; 11 nucleotides agree with TRBD1. The germline gives CDR1 SGHNT, CDR2 YYREEE (reference sequence). Unmatched junction bases numbered 6, after V lost 0 bases and J lost 5 bases. The CDR3 runs to 16 residues.

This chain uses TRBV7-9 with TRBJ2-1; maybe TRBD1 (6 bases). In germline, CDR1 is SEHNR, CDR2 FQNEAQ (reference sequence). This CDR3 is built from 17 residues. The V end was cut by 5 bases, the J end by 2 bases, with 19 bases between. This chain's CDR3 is CASSLRGKMTAYNEQFF. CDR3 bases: TGTGCCAGCAGCCTTAGGGGGAAGATGACAGCCTACAATGAGCAGTTCTTC.

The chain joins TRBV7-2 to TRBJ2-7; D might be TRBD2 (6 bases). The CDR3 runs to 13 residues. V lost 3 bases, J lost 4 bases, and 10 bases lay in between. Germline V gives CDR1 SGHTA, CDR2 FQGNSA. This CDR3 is CASSFGAGYEQYF. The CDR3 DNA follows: TGTGCCAGCAGCTTCGGTGCGGGGTACGAGCAGTACTTC.

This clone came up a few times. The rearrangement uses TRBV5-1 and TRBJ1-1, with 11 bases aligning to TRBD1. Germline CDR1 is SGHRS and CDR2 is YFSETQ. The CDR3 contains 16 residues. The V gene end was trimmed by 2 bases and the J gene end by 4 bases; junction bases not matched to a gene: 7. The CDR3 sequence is CASSLGTGGDGTEAFF. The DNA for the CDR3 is TGCGCCAGCAGCTTAGGGACAGGGGGTGATGGCACTGAAGCTTTCTTT.

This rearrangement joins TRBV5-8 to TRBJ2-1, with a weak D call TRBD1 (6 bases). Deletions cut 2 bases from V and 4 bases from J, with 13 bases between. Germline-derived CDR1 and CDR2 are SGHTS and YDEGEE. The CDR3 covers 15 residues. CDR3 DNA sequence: TGTGCCAGCAGCTTAACAGGGTATTCGTACAATGAGCAGTTCTTC. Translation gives CASSLTGYSYNEQFF.

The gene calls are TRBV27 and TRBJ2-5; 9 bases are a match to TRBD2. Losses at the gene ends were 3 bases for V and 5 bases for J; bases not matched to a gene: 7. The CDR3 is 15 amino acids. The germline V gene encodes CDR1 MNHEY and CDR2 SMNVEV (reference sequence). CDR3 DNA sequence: TGTGCCAGCAGTTTTCAGCGGGAGGAGGGGGAGACCCAGTACTTC. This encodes CASSFQREEGETQYF.